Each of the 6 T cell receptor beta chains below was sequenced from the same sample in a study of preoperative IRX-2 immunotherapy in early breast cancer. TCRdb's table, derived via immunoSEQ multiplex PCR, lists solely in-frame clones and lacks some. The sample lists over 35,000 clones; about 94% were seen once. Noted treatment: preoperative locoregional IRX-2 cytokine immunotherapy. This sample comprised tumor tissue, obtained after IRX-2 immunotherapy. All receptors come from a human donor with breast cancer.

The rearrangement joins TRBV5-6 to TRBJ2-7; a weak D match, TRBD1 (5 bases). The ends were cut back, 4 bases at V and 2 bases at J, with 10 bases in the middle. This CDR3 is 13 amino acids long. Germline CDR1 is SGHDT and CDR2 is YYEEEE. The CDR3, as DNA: TGTGCCAGCAGCCGCAGGGCCCCCTACGAGCAGTACTTC. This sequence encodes CASSRRAPYEQYF.

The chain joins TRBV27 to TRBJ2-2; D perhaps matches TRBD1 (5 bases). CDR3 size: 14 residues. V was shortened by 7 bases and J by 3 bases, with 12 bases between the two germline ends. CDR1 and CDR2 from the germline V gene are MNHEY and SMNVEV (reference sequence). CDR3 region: CASMVVGDTGELFF. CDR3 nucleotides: TGTGCCAGCATGGTGGTAGGGGACACCGGGGAGCTGTTTTTT.

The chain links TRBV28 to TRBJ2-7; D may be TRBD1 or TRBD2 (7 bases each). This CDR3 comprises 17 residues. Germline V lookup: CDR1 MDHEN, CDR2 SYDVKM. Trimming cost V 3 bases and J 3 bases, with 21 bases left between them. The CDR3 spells CASSLRGPGEGFYEQYF. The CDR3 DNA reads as TGTGCCAGCAGTTTGAGGGGGCCAGGGGAGGGCTTCTACGAGCAGTACTTC.

For the CDR3, the DNA is TGCGCCAGCAGCCCGCTGCAGGGGAATACCGGGGAGCTGTTTTTT. This codes for CASSPLQGNTGELFF. The chain has TRBV5-1 and TRBJ2-2; TRBD1 is a possible D gene (6 bases). Germline V gene sequence: CDR1 SGHRS, CDR2 YFSETQ. The CDR3 runs to 15 residues. V was cut by 4 bases and J by 5 bases, with 15 bases left in between.

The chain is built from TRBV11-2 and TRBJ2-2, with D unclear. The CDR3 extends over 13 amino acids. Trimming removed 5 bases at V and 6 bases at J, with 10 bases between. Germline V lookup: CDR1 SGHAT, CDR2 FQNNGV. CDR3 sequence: CASSPRSAGELFF. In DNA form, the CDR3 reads TGTGCCAGCAGCCCTAGGTCAGCCGGGGAGCTGTTTTTT.

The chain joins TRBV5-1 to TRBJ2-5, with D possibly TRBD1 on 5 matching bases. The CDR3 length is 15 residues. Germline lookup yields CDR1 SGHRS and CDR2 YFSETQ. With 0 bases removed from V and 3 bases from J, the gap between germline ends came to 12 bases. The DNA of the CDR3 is TGCGCCAGCAGCTTGGCCGTGGACACTAAAGAGACCCAGTACTTC. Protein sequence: CASSLAVDTKETQYF.